The following is a T cell receptor (beta chain) sequence with its context. As yet, its antigen is unknown. These data originate in a study of beta chain features in type 1 diabetes. Regarding the study as a whole: For Type 1 diabetes patients, all four CD4+ subsets carried TCRB CDR3s that were moderately but significantly shorter. The similarity of naive, central memory and Treg TCRB repertoires appeared greater among patients than among healthy donors.

The entirety of the isolated RNA underwent reverse transcription, so expressed TCRB transcripts were sequenced. The read count averaged approximately 4 million across naive, central memory and regulatory T cell samples. Produced via immunoSEQ multiplex PCR; TCRdb's table is partial and in-frame only. The sample holds some 350,000 clones; 13% are singletons and the top ten take roughly 0.015%. The CDR3 is 14 amino acids. V lost 5 bases and J lost 3; bases outside the gene matches: 4. Germline assignment: CDR1 MNHEY and CDR2 SMNVEV (reference sequence). Markers CD45RO/CCR7/CD25/CD127/CD95/CD27 served to sort CD4+ naive, central memory, regulatory and stem cell-like memory cells. Purity exceeding 95% was reached by all sorted populations.

The sample taken for sequencing was naive CD4+ T cells from blood. This sequence joins TRBV27 and TRBJ1-5; 7 nucleotides agree with TRBD1. The source of this sequence is a woman in her late teens or twenties with type 1 diabetes. Here the CDR3 DNA reads TGTGCCAGCAGTCCAAGGGGGCCCAATCAGCCCCAGCATTTT. Translation gives CASSPRGPNQPQHF.